The 32 T cell receptor beta chains reported below all come from one sample, sequenced in a study of identical twins. TCRdb redid the calling of the 5' RACE reads with MiXCR, one entry per CDR3 protein. The sample includes approximately 220,000 distinct CDR3 sequences, 7.5% of them seen just once. Separately, the same data were catalogued under a study of yellow fever vaccine responses in identical twins.

The material sequenced was CD8+ T cells sorted from blood. Receptors were obtained from a woman aged 18-35 years in good health.

This clonotype was observed a handful of times. The chain joins TRBV7-8 to TRBJ2-7, with TRBD2 matching over 11 bases. J lost 5 bases, V lost 5 bases, and 14 bases had no gene match. The length of the CDR3 is 17 residues. Germline loops: CDR1 SGHVS, CDR2 FQNEAQ. The CDR3 is CASSQPVAGGPINEQYF. The CDR3 nucleotides are TGTGCCAGCAGCCAGCCTGTAGCGGGAGGGCCAATCAACGAGCAGTACTTC.

The genes are TRBV19 and TRBJ1-6, with D uncertain. Per germline, CDR1 LNHDA and CDR2 SQIVND (reference sequence). This CDR3 spans 15 amino acids. V dropped 0 bases and J dropped 7 bases, with 10 bases sitting between them. The CDR3, as DNA: TGTGCCAGTAGTATAGACGGAGGTTTCAATTCACCCCTCCACTTT. As protein: CASSIDGGFNSPLHF.

This clonotype was picked up many times. This chain uses TRBV29-1 with TRBJ2-5, with 8 bases lining up with TRBD1. The CDR3 runs 15 residues. J lost 5 bases, V lost 2 bases, and 10 bases had no gene match. CDR1 is SQVTM, CDR2 ANQGSEA, per germline. CDR3: CSVEPGQGAGETQYF. The DNA for the CDR3 is TGCAGCGTTGAACCGGGGCAGGGGGCCGGGGAGACCCAGTACTTC.

This clonotype came up many times. V usage is TRBV18 and J usage is TRBJ2-5; 7 nucleotides line up with TRBD2. The CDR3 consists of 16 residues. Per the germline V gene, CDR1 is KGHSH and CDR2 is LQKENI. With V trimmed by 1 base and J by 0 bases, 5 bases remained unmatched. In DNA, the CDR3 is TGTGCCAGCTCACCACTGGGGGGGATGTACCAAGAGACCCAGTACTTC. It translates to CASSPLGGMYQETQYF.

The sample holds many counts of this clonotype. The chain employs TRBV28 and TRBJ2-3; D remains unclear. CDR1 is MDHEN and CDR2 is SYDVKM in the germline V gene. This CDR3 has 14 residues. The V gene lost 4 bases and the J gene lost 2 bases, with 10 bases spanning the gap. The DNA for the CDR3 is TGTGCCAGCAGTTCGGGCGAGTACACAGATACGCAGTATTTT. Translating gives CASSSGEYTDTQYF.

Concerning this clonotype: A much larger clone is a single base away; this may be a read error. V is TRBV7-9 and J is TRBJ2-5; D not certain. Per germline, CDR1 SEHNR and CDR2 FQNEAQ (reference sequence). The CDR3 is 14 amino acids. CDR3 loop: CASSPTYVQETRYF. The CDR3 coding sequence is TGTGCCAGCAGCCCCACCTACGTACAAGAGACCCGGTACTTC.

This clonotype turned up a few times. The gene calls are TRBV19 and TRBJ1-5; possibly TRBD1 for D (5 bases). From germline, CDR1 is LNHDA and CDR2 SQIVND (reference sequence). V lost 3 bases to trimming and J lost 2 bases, with 11 bases between them. The CDR3 contains 15 residues. The CDR3 protein is CASSMGQGGNQPQHF. CDR3 bases: TGTGCCAGTAGTATGGGCCAGGGCGGCAATCAGCCCCAGCATTTT.

In its sample, this clonotype was seen many times. The rearrangement links TRBV20-1 to TRBJ2-5; D remains unclear. V was clipped by 3 bases and J by 1 base, with 15 bases between them. The CDR3 consists of 15 residues. Germline CDR1 DFQATT, CDR2 SNEGSKA (reference sequence). This chain's CDR3 is CSASSYGPRQETQYF. The CDR3 nucleotides are TGCAGTGCTAGCAGTTACGGGCCCCGCCAAGAGACCCAGTACTTC.

This rearrangement joins TRBV7-2 to TRBJ2-5; maybe TRBD1 (6 bases). V was trimmed by 6 bases and J by 4 bases, leaving 18 bases between them. Germline CDR1 and CDR2: SGHTA and FQGNSA. The CDR3 is 15 amino acids. This chain's CDR3 is CASRLSTGWRETQYF. DNA for the CDR3: TGTGCCAGCAGACTCTCCACAGGGTGGAGAGAGACCCAGTACTTC. Full variable domain (rest looked up from reference TRBV7-2 and TRBJ2-5): GAGVSQSPSNKVTEKGKDVELRCDPISGHTALYWYRQSLGQGLEFLIYFQGNSAPDKSGLPSDRFSAERTGGSVSTLTIQRTQQEDSAVYLCASRLSTGWRETQYFGPGTRLLVL.

This clonotype came up many times. This sequence joins TRBV2 and TRBJ2-1, with D possibly being TRBD1 (5 bases). This CDR3 has 14 residues. V dropped 4 bases and J dropped 4 bases, with 11 bases sitting between them. Germline values: CDR1 SNHLY, CDR2 FYNNEI. CDR3 coding DNA: TGTGCCAGCAGTGTCCAGGGTCGGTACAATGAGCAGTTCTTC. Protein product: CASSVQGRYNEQFF. The whole variable domain, filled in from reference TRBV2 and TRBJ2-1, reads EPEVTQTPSHQVTQMGQEVILRCVPISNHLYFYWYRQILGQKVEFLVSFYNNEISEKSEIFDDQFSVERPDGSNFTLKIRSTKLEDSAMYFCASSVQGRYNEQFFGPGTRLTVL.

Comments on this clonotype: Compared with germline, one end of the junction differs, possibly owing to a read error. The chain recombines TRBV5-3 with TRBJ2-3; 7 bases are a match to TRBD1. TRBV5-3 is treated as an ORF (open reading frame) with a function not yet certain. The CDR3 runs 17 residues. The CDR3 loop is CARSLAWLSGQELTQYF. The DNA of the CDR3 is TGTGCCAGGAGCTTGGCTTGGTTGTCAGGACAGGAGCTAACGCAGTATTTT.

This clonotype has just a few counts. The genes are TRBV7-9 and TRBJ2-2; D not certain. The CDR3 runs to 11 residues. Germline CDR1 and CDR2: SEHNR and FQNEAQ (reference sequence). Trimming stripped 10 bases from V and 6 bases from J, with 9 bases between. The CDR3 here is CATLFAGELFF. The CDR3 nucleotides read TGTGCCACTCTTTTTGCCGGGGAGCTGTTTTTT.

This clonotype was seen a few times. This chain uses TRBV4-1 with TRBJ2-1, with 13 positions matching TRBD2. The CDR3 loop spans 17 amino acids. The V and J ends lost 3 bases and 3 bases, in that order; junction bases with no gene match: 5. Germline CDR1 and CDR2: MGHRA and YSYEKL. CDR3 sequence: CASSQRTSGGLYNEQFF. Here the CDR3 DNA reads TGCGCCAGCAGCCAGAGGACTAGCGGGGGCCTCTACAATGAGCAGTTCTTC.

This clonotype was observed a handful of times. The chain carries TRBV15 and TRBJ2-2; the match to TRBD2 covers 10 bases. V was clipped by 4 bases and J by 0 bases; unmatched bases: 5. The length of the CDR3 is 17 residues. In germline, CDR1 is LNHNV, CDR2 YYDKDF (reference sequence). The CDR3 nucleotides are TGTGCCACCAGCACCGAGGGACTAGCGCCGAACACCGGGGAGCTGTTTTTT. Translation: CATSTEGLAPNTGELFF.

This clonotype appeared a few times. V usage is TRBV15 and J usage is TRBJ1-5; D remains unclear. The germline V gene encodes CDR1 LNHNV and CDR2 YYDKDF (reference sequence). CDR3 length equals 13 residues. Deletions cut 4 bases from V and 0 bases from J, with 4 bases between. As DNA, the CDR3 is TGTGCCACCAGCATAGATAGCAATCAGCCCCAGCATTTT. It is translated as CATSIDSNQPQHF. Drawing the rest from reference TRBV15 and TRBJ1-5, the complete variable domain is DAMVIQNPRYQVTQFGKPVTLSCSQTLNHNVMYWYQQKSSQAPKLLFHYYDKDFNNEADTPDNFQSRRPNTSFCFLDIRSPGLGDTAMYLCATSIDSNQPQHFGDGTRLSIL.

The CDR3 loop is CASTPLREATDTQYF. The DNA for the CDR3 is TGTGCCAGCACCCCGTTGCGGGAGGCCACAGATACGCAGTATTTT. The chain carries TRBV3-1 and TRBJ2-3; 8 nucleotides match TRBD2. Germline CDR1 LGHDT, CDR2 YNNKEL (reference sequence). The CDR3 has 15 residues. Germline trimming cut 7 bases from V and 2 bases from J; bases unmatched to any gene: 8.

This clonotype was picked up many times. The rearrangement uses TRBV27 and TRBJ2-7; 7 nucleotides line up with TRBD1. CDR1 and CDR2 (germline): MNHEY, SMNVEV (reference sequence). The CDR3 runs 15 residues. With 5 bases clipped from V and 3 bases from J, the junction kept 10 bases outside the gene matches. Written as DNA, the CDR3 is TGTGCCAGCAGTCCCCCTTCGGGACAGATCTACGAGCAGTACTTC. It yields the protein CASSPPSGQIYEQYF.

This clonotype was detected ten times or more. This chain links TRBV12-3 or TRBV12-4 with TRBJ2-3; tentative D call: TRBD1 (6 bases). The CDR3 covers 17 residues. The ends were cut back, 3 bases at V and 0 bases at J, with 16 bases in the middle. CDR3 region: CASSFSRGPFSTDTQYF. As DNA, the CDR3 is TGTGCCAGCAGTTTTAGCAGGGGACCCTTTAGCACAGATACGCAGTATTTT.

This clonotype was counted at least ten times. J is TRBJ2-1 and V is TRBV20-1; 9 bases are a match to TRBD2. The germline CDR1 and CDR2 sequences are DFQATT and SNEGSKA (reference sequence). The CDR3 spans 14 residues. V was pared by 3 bases and J by 3 bases, with 3 bases of the junction left unmatched. CDR3 sequence: CSARNSGSYNEQFF. CDR3 bases: TGCAGTGCTAGGAATAGCGGGAGCTACAATGAGCAGTTCTTC.

This clonotype came up many times. The rearrangement links TRBV5-1 to TRBJ1-1, with TRBD1 as a possible D gene (6 bases). The V and J ends lost 1 base and 5 bases respectively, with 12 bases between them. There are 14 residues in the CDR3. Germline V gene lookup returns CDR1 SGHRS and CDR2 YFSETQ. The CDR3 nucleotides are TGCGCCAGCAGCTTGACAGGGCTTCGTACTGAAGCTTTCTTT. Translation: CASSLTGLRTEAFF.

This clonotype has just a few counts. This chain joins TRBV5-1 and TRBJ1-2; D may be TRBD1 (5 bases). The V gene's germline CDR1 is SGHRS and CDR2 YFSETQ. Trimming took off 4 bases at V and 6 bases at J, with 19 bases between the two ends. The CDR3 is 15 amino acids. This CDR3 is CASSLAAGRPDGYTF. The DNA of the CDR3 is TGCGCCAGCAGCCTGGCAGCGGGACGGCCGGATGGCTACACCTTC.

This clonotype showed up many times. This sequence joins TRBV9 and TRBJ2-1, with D tentatively TRBD2 (6 bases). This CDR3 region has 14 residues. Germline CDR1 and CDR2: SGDLS and YYNGEE. Trimming pared 2 bases from V and 4 bases from J, leaving 10 bases between. The CDR3 here is CASSVGSGYNEQFF. The CDR3 DNA is TGTGCCAGCAGCGTCGGGAGTGGGTACAATGAGCAGTTCTTC.

V usage is TRBV7-9 and J usage is TRBJ2-5; perhaps TRBD2 as D (6 bases). Trimming stripped 5 bases from V and 3 bases from J, with 10 bases between. Looked up from germline, CDR1 is SEHNR and CDR2 is FQNEAQ (reference sequence). The CDR3 is 13 amino acids. CDR3 DNA sequence: TGTGCCAGCAGCCGGGACTCTGAAGAGACCCAGTACTTC. As protein: CASSRDSEETQYF.

This clonotype has only a few counts. V gene TRBV2 combines with J gene TRBJ2-3; weak D call: TRBD1 (5 bases). CDR3 length: 14 amino acids. The germline V and J ends were trimmed by 1 base and 4 bases, with 9 bases remaining between them. The germline gives CDR1 SNHLY, CDR2 FYNNEI. The CDR3 DNA is TGTGCCAGCAGTGAAGTTTGGACACCAGATACGCAGTATTTT. Its translation is CASSEVWTPDTQYF.

The chain is built from TRBV28 and TRBJ2-5; 8 bases map to TRBD2. The V gene end was trimmed by 2 bases and the J gene end by 2 bases; junction bases not matched to a gene: 13. Germline lookup yields CDR1 MDHEN and CDR2 SYDVKM. CDR3 size: 18 residues. This CDR3 reads CASSLGILAGGSQETQYF. As DNA, the CDR3 is TGTGCCAGCAGTTTAGGAATCCTGGCGGGAGGATCGCAAGAGACCCAGTACTTC.

This clonotype has ten or more counts. The chain joins TRBV20-1 to TRBJ2-2; D unclear. The CDR3 length is 12 residues. The V gene lost 6 bases and the J gene lost 3 bases, with 8 bases spanning the gap. Germline CDR1 reads DFQATT; CDR2 reads SNEGSKA (reference sequence). CDR3 protein: CSAPGHTGELFF. The CDR3, as DNA: TGCAGTGCCCCCGGGCACACCGGGGAGCTGTTTTTT.

This clonotype was detected ten times or more. The chain is built from TRBV7-9 and TRBJ2-2; 9 bases agree with TRBD1. Germline CDR1 reads SEHNR; CDR2 reads FQNEAQ (reference sequence). The CDR3 extends over 15 amino acids. The V and J ends lost 8 bases and 6 bases, in that order; junction bases with no gene match: 10. CDR3 sequence reads: CASGRGTGYPGELFF. The CDR3 bases are TGTGCCAGCGGAAGAGGGACAGGGTATCCCGGGGAGCTGTTTTTT.

V is TRBV6-1 and J is TRBJ2-7; possibly TRBD1 for D (5 bases). CDR1 and CDR2 from the germline V gene are MNHNS and SASEGT. The CDR3 is 13 residues long. Trimming removed 5 bases at V and 6 bases at J, with 14 bases between. CDR3 bases: TGTGCCAGCAGTCAAGGGGCAGGCGGCGAGCAGTACGTC. Encoded protein: CASSQGAGGEQYV.

V is TRBV6-5 and J is TRBJ1-3, with a tentative D call TRBD1 (6 bases). V was shortened by 0 bases and J by 4 bases, with 16 bases between the two germline ends. CDR3 size: 17 residues. Germline assignment: CDR1 MNHEY and CDR2 SVGAGI. CDR3 loop: CASSYSGTPSSGNTIYF. In DNA form, the CDR3 reads TGTGCCAGCAGTTACTCGGGGACACCTTCTTCAGGAAACACCATATATTTT.

This clonotype was seen at least ten times. V and J are TRBV29-1 and TRBJ2-1; tentatively, D is TRBD1 or TRBD2 (6 bases each). V lost 1 base and J 4 bases, leaving 17 bases between the germline ends. CDR1 is SQVTM and CDR2 is ANQGSEA in the germline V gene. This CDR3 has 16 residues. The CDR3 reads CSVEAKGGRRYNEQFF. DNA for the CDR3: TGCAGCGTTGAAGCCAAGGGGGGACGGCGTTACAATGAGCAGTTCTTC.

This clonotype was counted ten times or more. V is TRBV12-3 or TRBV12-4 and J is TRBJ2-7; D gene ambiguous. V lost 5 bases and J 0 bases, leaving 14 bases between the germline ends. CDR3 length: 15 residues. The CDR3 spells CASSPDGSSSYEQYF. CDR3 DNA: TGTGCCAGCAGTCCGGACGGTAGTTCCTCCTACGAGCAGTACTTC.

This clonotype appeared many times. The CDR3 region has the DNA TGTGCCAGCAGTCAGCCAGGGGGAGAAGAGACCCAGTACTTC. This codes for CASSQPGGEETQYF. The gene calls are TRBV12-3 or TRBV12-4 and TRBJ2-5, with TRBD1 matching 7 bases. The CDR3 is made up of 14 amino acids. V lost 5 bases, J lost 3 bases, and 6 bases stayed unmatched.